Listed below are T cell receptor beta chains from one sample, sequenced in a study of cytomegalovirus exposure and HLA in healthy donors. Measured with immunoSEQ multiplex PCR; TCRdb has only the in-frame clones, and not every one. Altogether some 200,000 clones are present, 60% to 80% being singletons, with the ten largest covering 2.5% to 3.5%. Sequenced material: PBMCs. The receptors come from a middle-aged man in good health and CMV-seronegative. CDR3s include the opening cysteine and the closing phenylalanine or tryptophan. Each record gives: D gene, V gene, J gene, CDR3 length, CDR3 protein. A D gene is named only where the DNA matches it firmly.

NA	TRBV11-2	TRBJ1-3	16	CASSLDPFSSGNTIYF
TRBD2	TRBV4-3	TRBJ2-7	16	CASSQDPRGRVYEQYF
TRBD1	TRBV19	TRBJ2-2	16	CASSIGQGREAGELFF
NA	TRBV11-1	TRBJ2-7	19	CASSLARPGRNFGSYEQYF
NA	TRBV27	TRBJ2-7	13	CASSLRQNYEQYF
NA	TRBV27	TRBJ2-7	12	CASSNTQYEQYF
NA	TRBV4-3	TRBJ2-7	15	CASSQSIAASYEQYF
TRBD2	TRBV11-2	TRBJ2-7	15	CASSSLGGRRGEQYF
NA	TRBV7-2	TRBJ2-7	13	CASSPVRVTRQYF
TRBD1	TRBV6-5	TRBJ2-5	14	CASGTGGAKETQYF
NA	TRBV5-6	TRBJ2-7	13	CASSSGSSYEQYF
NA	TRBV5-1	TRBJ1-2	14	CASSFREPNYGYTF
NA	TRBV5-6	TRBJ2-3	13	CASSFLGPDTQYF
NA	TRBV13	TRBJ2-5	16	CASSLGLGGAVETQYF
NA	TRBV9	TRBJ2-2	16	CASSVAQASNTGELFF
TRBD1	TRBV4-1	TRBJ2-7	17	CASSQWVLGQGSHEQYF
TRBD2	TRBV4-3	TRBJ2-3	17	CASSQSGTSGSTDTQYF
TRBD1	TRBV10-3	TRBJ2-6	16	CAISGDRYSGANVLTF
NA	TRBV27	TRBJ2-5	14	CASSRNWAEETQYF
NA	TRBV6-6	TRBJ2-2	14	CASRVRGTGGELFF
TRBD1	TRBV5-8	TRBJ2-3	15	CASNRGSSSTDTQYF
NA	TRBV7-9	TRBJ2-3	15	CASSFRSGLTDTQYF
TRBD1	TRBV7-2	TRBJ2-7	15	CASSSRTGERNSQYF
NA	TRBV19	TRBJ2-1	13	CASSSREYNGQFF
NA	TRBV19	TRBJ1-5	15	CASTHGRQGSQPQHF
TRBD2	TRBV4-3	TRBJ2-3	19	CASSQDIGGSGHSTDTQYF
NA	TRBV7-9	TRBJ1-5	13	CASSLTGDQPQHF
TRBD2	TRBV5-1	TRBJ2-4	17	CASSLASSGGPVNIQYF
NA	TRBV7-8	TRBJ2-3	15	CASSPLLGGTDTQYF
TRBD2	TRBV5-1	TRBJ2-3	16	CASSPGTSGSGDTQYF
NA	TRBV2	TRBJ1-1	17	CASSSPEVGIMNTEAFF
NA	TRBV20-1	TRBJ1-2	11	CSASPNYGYTF
TRBD1	TRBV7-6	TRBJ2-5	16	CASSPTGQGAIETQYF
TRBD2	TRBV6-5	TRBJ2-7	14	CASSYGRGVYEQYF
TRBD1	TRBV2	TRBJ2-7	14	CASSEAWTGGEQYF
TRBD2	TRBV7-3	TRBJ2-5	14	CASSLTSGSETQYF
TRBD1	TRBV14	TRBJ1-2	14	CASSQGQDIYGYTF